Below are 20 T cell receptor beta chains sequenced from a single sample in a study of blood T cells in healthy people across ages. Primers used in a second PCR of roughly 7 to 12 cycles were a sample-barcoded 5' primer and a J-beta primer mix. TCRdb re-derived calls from the 5' RACE reads in MiXCR, one entry per CDR3 protein. The sample has some 1.8 million distinct CDR3 sequences; roughly two fifths are singletons. Material: blood. The receptors stem from a human donor in good health.

The gene calls are TRBV29-1 and TRBJ2-5; weak D call: TRBD2 (6 bases). The germline V and J ends were trimmed by 4 bases and 5 bases, with 14 bases remaining between them. The CDR3 contains 13 residues. Germline-derived CDR1 and CDR2 are SQVTM and ANQGSEA. CDR3 sequence reads: CSVGPRRGETQYF. CDR3 DNA: TGCAGCGTTGGGCCTAGGAGGGGTGAGACCCAGTACTTC.

The chain recombines TRBV4-1 with TRBJ2-7; 8 nucleotides line up with TRBD2. With V trimmed by 5 bases and J by 2 bases, 14 bases remained unmatched. The CDR3 spans 17 residues. The germline V gene encodes CDR1 MGHRA and CDR2 YSYEKL. The CDR3 loop reads CASSSWTGGARTYEQYF. Written as DNA, the CDR3 is TGCGCCAGCAGCTCATGGACGGGGGGGGCTAGGACCTACGAGCAGTACTTC.

This clonotype occurred a few times. This chain joins TRBV3-1 and TRBJ1-1; D perhaps matches TRBD1 (6 bases). CDR1 LGHDT and CDR2 YNNKEL come from the germline V gene (reference sequence). This CDR3 region has 15 residues. Trimming took off 0 bases at V and 3 bases at J, with 11 bases between the two ends. CDR3 sequence (DNA): TGTGCCAGCAGCCAAGAATCCGGGGGCTACACTGAAGCTTTCTTT. This gives the protein CASSQESGGYTEAFF.

This clonotype was seen more than once but under ten times. The J gene is TRBJ2-3, the V gene TRBV7-3, with D perhaps matching TRBD2 (6 bases). V was cut by 0 bases and J by 5 bases, with 12 bases left in between. The CDR3 length is 15 residues. Germline V gene lookup returns CDR1 SGHTA and CDR2 FQGTGA. The CDR3 loop is CASSLTGGEGDTQYF. The DNA of the CDR3 is TGTGCCAGCAGCTTAACTGGCGGGGAAGGAGATACGCAGTATTTT. Based on the CDR3 plus reference TRBV7-3 and TRBJ2-3, the full variable domain is GAGVSQTPSNKVTEKGKYVELRCDPISGHTALYWYRQSLGQGPEFLIYFQGTGAADDSGLPNDRFFAVRPEGSVSTLKIQRTERGDSAVYLCASSLTGGEGDTQYFGPGTRLTVL.

V gene TRBV6-1 combines with J gene TRBJ1-5; TRBD1 matches at 7 bases. Germline trimming cut 3 bases from V and 4 bases from J; bases unmatched to any gene: 12. This CDR3 contains 17 residues. Germline V lookup: CDR1 MNHNS, CDR2 SASEGT. Here the CDR3 reads CASSDPPQGTANQPQHF. CDR3 sequence (DNA): TGTGCCAGCAGTGACCCCCCGCAAGGGACAGCAAATCAGCCCCAGCATTTT.

About this clonotype: Germline and junction disagree at one end, which may indicate a read error. The chain couples TRBV12-3 or TRBV12-4 to TRBJ2-3; no clear D. The CDR3 spans 15 residues. CDR3 residues: CASSLNGWNTDAQYF. The DNA for the CDR3 is TGTGCCAGCAGTTTAAATGGGTGGAACACAGATGCGCAGTATTTT.

In DNA form, the CDR3 reads TGCAGTGCTAGAATTTACAGGGGGGTGCTCTTCATGAACACTGAAGCTTTCTTT. Its protein product is CSARIYRGVLFMNTEAFF. The chain recombines TRBV20-1 with TRBJ1-1, with 8 bases fitting TRBD1. Germline V lookup: CDR1 DFQATT, CDR2 SNEGSKA (reference sequence). V trimming: 2 bases; J trimming: 0 bases; junction bases outside the gene matches: 14. The CDR3 consists of 18 residues.

This clonotype was observed a handful of times. This chain uses TRBV20-1 with TRBJ1-1, with 8 bases that match TRBD1. CDR3 length: 14 residues. Germline values: CDR1 DFQATT, CDR2 SNEGSKA (reference sequence). V lost 2 bases, J lost 1 base, and 3 bases stayed unmatched. The CDR3 DNA reads TGCAGTGCTAGACCGGGACAGGCGAACACTGAAGCTTTCTTT. The encoded protein is CSARPGQANTEAFF.

V usage is TRBV29-1 and J usage is TRBJ1-2; 7 bases fit TRBD1. The CDR3 totals 13 residues. The V and J ends lost 6 bases and 6 bases, in that order; junction bases with no gene match: 10. From germline, CDR1 is SQVTM and CDR2 ANQGSEA. The CDR3 DNA reads as TGCAGCGTCGCGGGTTTCGGGACAGATGGCTACACCTTC. This sequence encodes CSVAGFGTDGYTF.

The chain links TRBV20-1 to TRBJ1-2, with no clear D. The germline V gene encodes CDR1 DFQATT and CDR2 SNEGSKA (reference sequence). The CDR3 runs 12 residues. The germline V and J ends were trimmed by 3 bases and 2 bases, with 7 bases remaining between them. CDR3 amino acids: CSASTSNYGYTF. CDR3 coding DNA: TGCAGTGCTAGTACGTCCAACTATGGCTACACCTTC.

The V call is TRBV29-1, the J call TRBJ2-4; no firm D call. The CDR3 extends over 12 amino acids. Germline V gene lookup returns CDR1 SQVTM and CDR2 ANQGSEA. V gave up 5 bases and J gave up 7 bases, with 12 bases separating them. CDR3 sequence (DNA): TGCAGCGTTTTTTCGGGTGGGAACATTCAGTACTTC. Translation: CSVFSGGNIQYF.

Regarding this clonotype: Germline is not matched at one junction end, which may reflect a read error. The gene calls are TRBV7-2 and TRBJ1-2; perhaps TRBD1 as D (5 bases). This CDR3 has 16 residues. Germline assignment: CDR1 SGHTA and CDR2 FQGNSA. The CDR3 DNA reads TGTGCCAGCAGAGGGGAGGCCCAGGGTTCTCTCTATGACTACACCTTC. Amino acids: CASRGEAQGSLYDYTF.

This rearrangement joins TRBV29-1 to TRBJ1-2; D uncertain. Between the trimmed V and J ends, which lost 6 bases and 8 bases, there was a span of 22 bases. The CDR3 contains 14 residues. Germline V CDR1 and CDR2: SQVTM, ANQGSEA. Written as DNA, the CDR3 is TGCAGCGTCCCTTTGGTCAGTGGCACTCGGGGCTACACCTTC. This gives the protein CSVPLVSGTRGYTF.

The sample holds a few counts of this clonotype. This chain connects TRBV20-1 to TRBJ2-3, with 12 bases aligning to TRBD2. The V gene end was trimmed by 5 bases and the J gene end by 4 bases; junction bases not matched to a gene: 7. The CDR3 is 15 residues long. Germline V gene data show CDR1 as DFQATT and CDR2 as SNEGSKA (reference sequence). Written as DNA, the CDR3 is TGCAGTGCTGAAAGACTAGCGGGGGACGCAGATACGCAGTATTTT. This encodes CSAERLAGDADTQYF.

This clonotype appeared a few times. The chain couples TRBV20-1 to TRBJ2-1, with 7 positions matching TRBD2. The DNA end is a closer match to TRBJ2-7, so the J assignment may be wrong. The V gene's germline CDR1 is DFQATT and CDR2 SNEGSKA (reference sequence). The CDR3 is 15 amino acids. As DNA, the CDR3 is TGCAGTGCTCAACCTCTAGCGGTGTCCTACAATGAGCAGTACTTC. Its translation is CSAQPLAVSYNEQYF.

This chain uses TRBV7-9 with TRBJ2-1; TRBD2 matches 8 bases. The V gene end was trimmed by 5 bases and the J gene end by 3 bases; junction bases not matched to a gene: 6. Germline V lookup: CDR1 SEHNR, CDR2 FQNEAQ (reference sequence). This CDR3 is 15 amino acids long. CDR3 DNA: TGTGCCAGCAGCCCCCCGGGAGGGTACTACAATGAGCAGTTCTTC. Translating gives CASSPPGGYYNEQFF.

This clonotype was observed a few times. This chain connects TRBV7-9 to TRBJ2-1; D perhaps matches TRBD2 (5 bases). Germline values: CDR1 SEHNR, CDR2 FQNEAQ (reference sequence). V lost 5 bases to trimming and J lost 0 bases, with 20 bases between them. The CDR3 length is 18 residues. CDR3 coding DNA: TGTGCCAGCAGCCTACCTGTACCTAGCACGAGCTCCTACAATGAGCAGTTCTTC. It specifies CASSLPVPSTSSYNEQFF.

The chain employs TRBV29-1 and TRBJ1-1, with D unclear. Trimming cost V 6 bases and J 1 base, with 12 bases left between them. Germline-derived CDR1 and CDR2 are SQVTM and ANQGSEA. The CDR3 extends over 13 amino acids. CDR3 in DNA: TGCAGCGTCTCCGGACTATCGAACACTGAAGCTTTCTTT. It specifies CSVSGLSNTEAFF.

The V call is TRBV29-1, the J call TRBJ2-1, with TRBD2 matching 11 bases. With V trimmed by 4 bases and J by 0 bases, 5 bases remained unmatched. This CDR3 is 16 amino acids long. In germline, CDR1 is SQVTM, CDR2 ANQGSEA. CDR3 in amino acids: CSVVLAGVSSYNEQFF. The CDR3 bases are TGCAGCGTTGTACTAGCGGGGGTTAGCTCCTACAATGAGCAGTTCTTC.

This clonotype was observed a handful of times. The CDR3 DNA is TGCGCCAGCAGTTTTCTGGGGACCGGTGAAAAACTGTTTTTT. Protein sequence: CASSFLGTGEKLFF. The chain couples TRBV4-1 to TRBJ1-4; D is possibly TRBD1 (5 bases). The V end lost 6 bases, the J end lost 7 bases, and 15 bases lay between the germline ends. The length of the CDR3 is 14 residues. The V gene's germline CDR1 is MGHRA and CDR2 YSYEKL.